The present TCR beta chain was sequenced within a study of spatial heterogeneity in lung cancer. The CDR3 contains 14 residues. CDR1 is SEHNR, CDR2 FQNEAQ, per germline (reference sequence). V lost 2 bases and J lost 5; bases outside the gene matches: 5. A remark on this clonotype: Its matching antigen is unknown.

General study results and limits: Tumoral mutation counts were tracked by counts of expanded intratumoral alpha and beta TCRs.

As to time point: sample taken at primary tumor resection. Every TCR cDNA molecule bore its own unique molecular identifier. TCRdb re-derived calls from the 5' RACE reads in MiXCR, one entry per CDR3 protein. Of about 25,000 distinct CDR3 sequences in the sample, about 9.3% were seen once. Sequences were derived from lung tumor tissue, sampled at surgery. The TCR originated in a male donor with early-stage non-small cell lung cancer. The V call is TRBV7-9, the J call TRBJ2-5; TRBD1 agrees at 7 bases. CDR3 DNA sequence: TGTGCCAGCAGCTTAACAGGGGTGGAGGAGACCCAGTACTTC. Encoded protein: CASSLTGVEETQYF. Based on the CDR3 plus reference TRBV7-9 and TRBJ2-5, the full variable domain is DTGVSQNPRHKITKRGQNVTFRCDPISEHNRLYWYRQTLGQGPEFLTYFQNEAQLEKSRLLSDRFSAERPKGSFSTLEIQRTEQGDSAMYLCASSLTGVEETQYFGPGTRLLVL.